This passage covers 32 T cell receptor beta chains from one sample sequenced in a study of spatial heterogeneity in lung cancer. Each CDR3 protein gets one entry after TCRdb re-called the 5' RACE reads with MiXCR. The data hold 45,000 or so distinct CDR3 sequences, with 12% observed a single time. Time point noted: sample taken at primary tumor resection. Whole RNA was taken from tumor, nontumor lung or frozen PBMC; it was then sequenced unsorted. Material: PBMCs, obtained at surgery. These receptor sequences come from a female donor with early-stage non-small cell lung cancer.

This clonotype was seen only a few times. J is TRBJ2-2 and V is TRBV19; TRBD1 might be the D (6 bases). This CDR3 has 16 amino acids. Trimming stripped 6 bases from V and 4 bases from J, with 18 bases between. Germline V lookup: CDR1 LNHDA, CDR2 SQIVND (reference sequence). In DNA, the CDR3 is TGTGCCAGTAGATTGGGCGGTACAGGGCCCACCGGGGAGCTGTTTTTT. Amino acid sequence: CASRLGGTGPTGELFF.

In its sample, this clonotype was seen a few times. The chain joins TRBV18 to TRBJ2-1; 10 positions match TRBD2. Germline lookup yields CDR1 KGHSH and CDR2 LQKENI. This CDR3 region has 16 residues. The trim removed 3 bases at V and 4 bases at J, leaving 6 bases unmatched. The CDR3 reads CASSPDTSGEYNEQFF. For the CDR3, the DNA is TGTGCCAGCTCACCGGATACTAGCGGGGAATACAATGAGCAGTTCTTC.

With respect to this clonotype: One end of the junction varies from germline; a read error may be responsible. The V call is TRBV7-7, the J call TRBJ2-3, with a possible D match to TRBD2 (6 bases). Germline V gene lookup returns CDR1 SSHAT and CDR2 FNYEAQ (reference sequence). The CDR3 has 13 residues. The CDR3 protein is CASSLGTGGTQYF. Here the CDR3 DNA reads TGTGCTAGCAGCTTAGGGACTGGTGGTACGCAGTATTTT.

The CDR3 DNA reads TGTGCCAGCAGCTTAGACTACAATGAGCAGTTCTTC. Its translation: CASSLDYNEQFF. The V gene is TRBV7-9, the J gene TRBJ2-1; the D is unclear. CDR1 SEHNR and CDR2 FQNEAQ come from the germline V gene (reference sequence). CDR3 length: 12 residues. The V end was cut by 1 base, the J end by 3 bases, with 1 base between.

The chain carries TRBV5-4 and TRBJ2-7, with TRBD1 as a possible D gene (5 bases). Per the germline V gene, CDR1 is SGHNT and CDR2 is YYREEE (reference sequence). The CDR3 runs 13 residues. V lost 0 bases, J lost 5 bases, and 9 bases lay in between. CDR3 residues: CASSLAGSHEQYF. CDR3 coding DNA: TGTGCCAGCAGCTTGGCAGGGTCCCACGAGCAGTACTTC.

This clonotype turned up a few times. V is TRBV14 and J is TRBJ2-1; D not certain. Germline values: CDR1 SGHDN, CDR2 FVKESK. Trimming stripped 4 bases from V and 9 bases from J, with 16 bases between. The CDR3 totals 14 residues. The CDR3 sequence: CASSPGPGRFEQFF. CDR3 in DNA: TGTGCCAGCAGCCCTGGGCCCGGGCGGTTTGAGCAGTTCTTC.

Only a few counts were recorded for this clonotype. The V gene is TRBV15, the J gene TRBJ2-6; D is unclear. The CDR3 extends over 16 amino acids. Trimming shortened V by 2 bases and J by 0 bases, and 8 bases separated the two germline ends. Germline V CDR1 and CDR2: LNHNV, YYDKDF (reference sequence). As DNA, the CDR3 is TGTGCCACCAGCAGAATGCGGAGCTCTGGGGCCAACGTCCTGACTTTC. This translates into CATSRMRSSGANVLTF.

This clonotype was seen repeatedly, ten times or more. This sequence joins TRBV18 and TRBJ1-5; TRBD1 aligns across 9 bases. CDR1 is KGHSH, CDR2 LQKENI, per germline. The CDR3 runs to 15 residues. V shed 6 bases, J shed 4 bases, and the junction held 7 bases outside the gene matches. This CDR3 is CASSTGGGVNQPQHF. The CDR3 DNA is TGTGCCAGCTCTACAGGGGGCGGGGTGAATCAGCCCCAGCATTTT.

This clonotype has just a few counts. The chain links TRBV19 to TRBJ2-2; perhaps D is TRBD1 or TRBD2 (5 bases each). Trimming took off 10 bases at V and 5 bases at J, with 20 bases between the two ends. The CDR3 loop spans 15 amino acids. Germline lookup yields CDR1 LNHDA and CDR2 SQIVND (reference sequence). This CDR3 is CATLRDGPLTGELFF. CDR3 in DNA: TGTGCCACCCTGAGGGACGGCCCGCTAACCGGGGAGCTGTTTTTT.

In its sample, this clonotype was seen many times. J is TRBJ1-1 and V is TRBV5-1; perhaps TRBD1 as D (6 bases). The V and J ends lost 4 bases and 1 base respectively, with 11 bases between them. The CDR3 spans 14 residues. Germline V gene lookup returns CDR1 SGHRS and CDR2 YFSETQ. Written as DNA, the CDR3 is TGCGCCAGCAGCCCAGGACAGACGAACACTGAAGCTTTCTTT. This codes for CASSPGQTNTEAFF.

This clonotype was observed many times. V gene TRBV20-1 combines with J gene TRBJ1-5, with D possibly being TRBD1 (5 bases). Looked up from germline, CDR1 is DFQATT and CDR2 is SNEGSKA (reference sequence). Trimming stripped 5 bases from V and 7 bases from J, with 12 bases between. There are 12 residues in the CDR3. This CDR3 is CSARPGLQPQHF. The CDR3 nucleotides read TGCAGTGCTCGACCGGGGCTACAGCCCCAGCATTTT.

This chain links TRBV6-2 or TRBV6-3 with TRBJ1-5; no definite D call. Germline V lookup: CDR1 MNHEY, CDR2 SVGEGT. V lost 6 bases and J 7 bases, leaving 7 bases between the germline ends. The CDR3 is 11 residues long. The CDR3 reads CASSEGQPQHF. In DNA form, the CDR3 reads TGTGCCAGCAGCGAAGGGCAGCCCCAGCATTTT.

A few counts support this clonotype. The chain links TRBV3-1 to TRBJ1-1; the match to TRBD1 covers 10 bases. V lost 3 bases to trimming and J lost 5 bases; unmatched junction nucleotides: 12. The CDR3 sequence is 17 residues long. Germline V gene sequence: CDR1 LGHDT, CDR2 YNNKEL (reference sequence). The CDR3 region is CASSQDPGTGALTEAFF. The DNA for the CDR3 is TGTGCCAGCAGCCAGGACCCCGGGACAGGGGCGTTAACTGAAGCTTTCTTT.

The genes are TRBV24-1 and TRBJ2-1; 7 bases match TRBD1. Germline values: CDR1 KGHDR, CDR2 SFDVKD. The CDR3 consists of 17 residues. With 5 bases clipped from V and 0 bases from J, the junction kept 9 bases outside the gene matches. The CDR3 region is CATSGQGKGTSYNEQFF. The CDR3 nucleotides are TGTGCCACCAGTGGACAGGGAAAGGGTACCTCCTACAATGAGCAGTTCTTC.

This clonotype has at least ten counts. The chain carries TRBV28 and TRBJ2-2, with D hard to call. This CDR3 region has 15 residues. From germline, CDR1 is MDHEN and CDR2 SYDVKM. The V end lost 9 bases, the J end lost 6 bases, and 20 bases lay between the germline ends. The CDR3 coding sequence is TGTGCCAGTACCTTGCTTGTGGCCTCGGCCGGGGAGCTGTTTTTT. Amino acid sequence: CASTLLVASAGELFF.

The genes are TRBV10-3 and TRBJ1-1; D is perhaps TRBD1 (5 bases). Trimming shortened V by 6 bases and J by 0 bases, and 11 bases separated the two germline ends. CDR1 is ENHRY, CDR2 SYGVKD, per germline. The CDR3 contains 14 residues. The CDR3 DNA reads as TGTGCCATCAGATTCCGGGACGTGAACACTGAAGCTTTCTTT. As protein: CAIRFRDVNTEAFF.

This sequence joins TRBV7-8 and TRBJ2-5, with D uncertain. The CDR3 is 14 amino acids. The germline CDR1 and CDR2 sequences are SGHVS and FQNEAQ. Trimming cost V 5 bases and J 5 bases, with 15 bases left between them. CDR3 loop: CASSPRTGRETQYF. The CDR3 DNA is TGTGCCAGCAGCCCTCGTACCGGTCGCGAGACCCAGTACTTC.

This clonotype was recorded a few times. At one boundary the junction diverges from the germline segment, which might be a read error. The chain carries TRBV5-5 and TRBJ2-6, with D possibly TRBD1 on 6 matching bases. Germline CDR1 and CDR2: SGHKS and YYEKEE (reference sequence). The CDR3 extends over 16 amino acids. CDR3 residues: CASRLGQGSGANVLTF. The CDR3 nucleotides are TGTGCCAGCAGGTTGGGGCAGGGGTCCGGGGCCAACGTCCTGACTTTC.

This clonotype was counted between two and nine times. Written as DNA, the CDR3 is TGTGCCAGCAGCTTGGGAAGATCCTCTGGCTACACCTTC. Encoded protein: CASSLGRSSGYTF. The chain links TRBV5-6 to TRBJ1-2; D not resolved. Germline V CDR1 and CDR2: SGHDT, YYEEEE. The V gene lost 0 bases and the J gene lost 7 bases, with 10 bases spanning the gap. The CDR3 runs 13 residues.

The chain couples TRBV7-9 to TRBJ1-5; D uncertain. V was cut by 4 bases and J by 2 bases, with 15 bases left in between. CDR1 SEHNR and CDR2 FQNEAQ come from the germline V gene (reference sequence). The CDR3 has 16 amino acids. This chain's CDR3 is CASSSNKAVGNQPQHF. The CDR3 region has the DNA TGTGCCAGCAGCTCAAATAAGGCGGTAGGCAATCAGCCCCAGCATTTT.

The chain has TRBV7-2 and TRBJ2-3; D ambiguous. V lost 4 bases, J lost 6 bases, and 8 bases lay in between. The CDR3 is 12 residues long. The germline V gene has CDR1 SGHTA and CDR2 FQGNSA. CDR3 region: CASSSYLDTQYF. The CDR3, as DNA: TGTGCCAGCAGCTCCTACTTGGATACGCAGTATTTT.

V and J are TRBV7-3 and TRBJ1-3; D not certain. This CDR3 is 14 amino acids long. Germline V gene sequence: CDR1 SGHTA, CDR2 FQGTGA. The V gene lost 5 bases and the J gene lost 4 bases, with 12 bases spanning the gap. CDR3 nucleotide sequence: TGTGCCAGCAGCCTGCCGGTTTGGGGAAACACCATATATTTT. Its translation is CASSLPVWGNTIYF.

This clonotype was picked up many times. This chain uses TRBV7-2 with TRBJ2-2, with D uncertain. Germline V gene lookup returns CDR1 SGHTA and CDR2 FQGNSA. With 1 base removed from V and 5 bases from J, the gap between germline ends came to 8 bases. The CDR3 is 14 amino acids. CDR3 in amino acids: CASSLVVETGELFF. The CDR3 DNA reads TGTGCCAGCAGCTTAGTGGTAGAGACCGGGGAGCTGTTTTTT. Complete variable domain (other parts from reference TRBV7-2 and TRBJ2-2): GAGVSQSPSNKVTEKGKDVELRCDPISGHTALYWYRQSLGQGLEFLIYFQGNSAPDKSGLPSDRFSAERTGGSVSTLTIQRTQQEDSAVYLCASSLVVETGELFFGEGSRLTVL.

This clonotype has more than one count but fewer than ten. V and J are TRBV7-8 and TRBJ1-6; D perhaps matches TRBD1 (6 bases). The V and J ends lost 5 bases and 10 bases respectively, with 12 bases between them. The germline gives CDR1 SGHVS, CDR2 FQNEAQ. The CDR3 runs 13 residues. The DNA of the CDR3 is TGTGCCAGCAGCCCCGGGACAACCTCACCCCTCCACTTT. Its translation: CASSPGTTSPLHF.

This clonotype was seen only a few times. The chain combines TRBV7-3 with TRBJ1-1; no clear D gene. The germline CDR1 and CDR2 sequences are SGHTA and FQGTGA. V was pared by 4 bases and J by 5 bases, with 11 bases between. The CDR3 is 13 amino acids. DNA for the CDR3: TGTGCCAGCAGCTCCGGGGTGTGGACTGAAGCTTTCTTT. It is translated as CASSSGVWTEAFF.

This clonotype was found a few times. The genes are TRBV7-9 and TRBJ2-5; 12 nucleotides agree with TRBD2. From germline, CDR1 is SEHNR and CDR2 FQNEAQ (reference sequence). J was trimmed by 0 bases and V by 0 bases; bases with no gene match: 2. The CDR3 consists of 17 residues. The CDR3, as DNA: TGTGCCAGCAGCTTAGCGCGGACTAGCGGGGACCAAGAGACCCAGTACTTC. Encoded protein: CASSLARTSGDQETQYF.

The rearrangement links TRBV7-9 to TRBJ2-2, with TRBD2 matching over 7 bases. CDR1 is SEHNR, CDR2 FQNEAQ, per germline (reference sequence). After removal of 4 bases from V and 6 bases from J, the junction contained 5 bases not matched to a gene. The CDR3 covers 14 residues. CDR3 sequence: CASSSMGGSGELFF. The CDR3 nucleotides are TGTGCCAGCAGCTCCATGGGAGGGTCCGGGGAGCTGTTTTTT. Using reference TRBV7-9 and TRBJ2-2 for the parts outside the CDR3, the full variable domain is DTGVSQNPRHKITKRGQNVTFRCDPISEHNRLYWYRQTLGQGPEFLTYFQNEAQLEKSRLLSDRFSAERPKGSFSTLEIQRTEQGDSAMYLCASSSMGGSGELFFGEGSRLTVL.

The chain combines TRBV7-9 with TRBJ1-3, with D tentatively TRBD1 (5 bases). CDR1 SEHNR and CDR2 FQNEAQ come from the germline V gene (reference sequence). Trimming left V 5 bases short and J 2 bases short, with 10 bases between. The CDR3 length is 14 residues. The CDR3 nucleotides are TGTGCCAGCAGCCGGGGGAGGGCTGGAAACACCATATATTTT. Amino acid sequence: CASSRGRAGNTIYF. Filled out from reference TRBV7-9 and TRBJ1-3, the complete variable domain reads DTGVSQNPRHKITKRGQNVTFRCDPISEHNRLYWYRQTLGQGPEFLTYFQNEAQLEKSRLLSDRFSAERPKGSFSTLEIQRTEQGDSAMYLCASSRGRAGNTIYFGEGSWLTVV.

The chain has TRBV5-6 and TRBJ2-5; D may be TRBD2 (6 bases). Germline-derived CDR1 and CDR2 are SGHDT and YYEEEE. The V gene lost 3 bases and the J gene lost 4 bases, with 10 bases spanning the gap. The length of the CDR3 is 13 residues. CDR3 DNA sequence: TGTGCCAGCAGCTCAAGACTAGTAGAGACCCAGTACTTC. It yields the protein CASSSRLVETQYF.

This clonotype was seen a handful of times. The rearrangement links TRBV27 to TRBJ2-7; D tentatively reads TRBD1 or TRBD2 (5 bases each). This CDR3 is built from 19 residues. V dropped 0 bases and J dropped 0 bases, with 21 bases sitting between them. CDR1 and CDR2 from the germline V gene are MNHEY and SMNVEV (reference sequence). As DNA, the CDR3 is TGTGCCAGCAGTTTATCGGGGGTGGGGCAGACCCACCACTCCTACGAGCAGTACTTC. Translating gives CASSLSGVGQTHHSYEQYF.

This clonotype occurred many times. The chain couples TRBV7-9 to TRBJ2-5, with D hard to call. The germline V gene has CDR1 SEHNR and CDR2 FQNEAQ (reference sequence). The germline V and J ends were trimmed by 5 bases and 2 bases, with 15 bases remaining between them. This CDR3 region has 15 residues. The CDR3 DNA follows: TGTGCCAGCAGCCCGAAGAGACGGTTACAAGAGACCCAGTACTTC. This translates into CASSPKRRLQETQYF.

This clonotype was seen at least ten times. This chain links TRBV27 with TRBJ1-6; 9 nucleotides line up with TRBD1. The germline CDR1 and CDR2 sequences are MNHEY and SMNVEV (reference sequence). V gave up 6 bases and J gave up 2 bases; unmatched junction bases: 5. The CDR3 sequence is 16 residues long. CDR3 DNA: TGTGCCAGCAGAAGGGACAGGGACGCCTATAATTCACCCCTCCACTTT. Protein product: CASRRDRDAYNSPLHF.